One TCR beta chain is described in this entry. This sample stems from a study of blood T cell repertoires in COVID-19. Looking at the study overall: The analysed material was cDNA or gDNA that came from T cells, B-cell-depleted T cells, or PBMCs.

Clones were sequenced by immunoSEQ multiplex PCR, and TCRdb holds only the in-frame ones, with some missing. The table shows some 190,000 clones, with about 85% occurring only once. The sample was peripheral blood. This TCR derives from a man at least 80 years old with COVID-19, enrolled during active disease.

The CDR3 sequence: CASSSQGWNTEAFF. The CDR3 DNA follows: TGCGCCAGCAGCTCCCAGGGGTGGAACACTGAAGCTTTCTTT. The J gene is TRBJ1-1, the V gene TRBV5-1, with a tentative D call TRBD1 (6 bases). The length of the CDR3 is 14 residues. Trimming took 3 bases from V and 1 from J, leaving 10 bases between them. Germline V gene data show CDR1 as SGHRS and CDR2 as YFSETQ.